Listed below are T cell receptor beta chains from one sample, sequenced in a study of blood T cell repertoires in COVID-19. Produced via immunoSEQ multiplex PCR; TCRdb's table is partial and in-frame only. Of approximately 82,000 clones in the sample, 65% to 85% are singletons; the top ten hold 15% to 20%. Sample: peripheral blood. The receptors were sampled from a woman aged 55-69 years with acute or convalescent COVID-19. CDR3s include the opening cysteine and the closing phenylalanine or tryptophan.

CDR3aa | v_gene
CASSQDLALASGIMRTSTDTQYF | TRBV4-2
CASSVGLGAGGNEQFF | TRBV9
CASSFGQGMGQPQHF | TRBV6-5
CASSLAGGYTEAFF | TRBV7-2
CASSHVSSTDTQYF | TRBV3-1/TRBV3-2
CASSVVTDTQYF | TRBV9
CASTGLAGGFQYF | TRBV5-5
CASSLEQGGTQYF | TRBV7-2
CASSDSLTYGYTF | TRBV10-1
CASSQDRAGVDTEAFF | TRBV4-1
CASSLNLPMDTIYF | TRBV3-1/TRBV3-2
CATSDFRQGDYNEQFF | TRBV24-1
CAWTTGSAETQYF | TRBV30
CASSRTGRTGYTF | TRBV2
CASSPTRGRPRGYTF | TRBV11-1
CASSPNLGQGLQETQYF | TRBV7-8
CASSSPSQGAYGYTF | TRBV5-4
CASKTSGMTYNEQFF | TRBV5-1
CASSLAGSQPYEQYF | TRBV5-1
CASSDIGLAGGGADTQYF | TRBV5-4
CASSLNRDLETQYF | TRBV28
CASSPGVAGAGETQYF | TRBV3-1/TRBV3-2
CATSDSRTGGETQYF | TRBV24-1
CASSWGHFSPLHF | TRBV5-7
CASSLVQGYNEKLFF | TRBV27
CASSGDRRGNTEAFF | TRBV25-1
CASSLDSTYNEQFF | TRBV5-1
CASSLLGGPGELFF | TRBV28
CASSLLDSLYGYTF | TRBV9
CSVEGQGAYEQYF | TRBV29-1
CASSFPSGDEQFF | TRBV7-9
CTSSQDRDSYEQYF | TRBV1
CASSLELDTGNTIYF | TRBV7-2
CASSTDRGGSEAFF | TRBV9
CASTYTGDTQNTIYF | TRBV6-5